The clone carrying this T cell receptor (beta chain) was found many times. The target antigen is unknown. Synthesis of cDNA was performed by 5'RACE using 10-nucleotide random UMIs. TCRdb fed the 5' RACE reads into MiXCR, producing one record per CDR3 protein. The sample holds 70,000 to 95,000 distinct CDR3 sequences, around 14% seen once. The sample originates from a study of neurological immune-mediated disorders. Study-wide points: There were no CDR3 amino acid sequences shared by expanded clones across subjects, a result suggesting private repertoires in all groups. Healthy controls had more TCR clonal expansion than multiple sclerosis, which showed the least, whereas HTLV-1-associated myelopathy showed the most.

CDR3 size: 15 residues. Germline trimming cut 6 bases from V and 1 base from J; bases unmatched to any gene: 8. Germline values: CDR1 MDHEN, CDR2 SYDVKM. This sample's time point: longitudinal time-point 2. The unsorted libraries were prepared from 2 million PBMCs (stored at -80 C). The clonotype was recovered from a female donor with HTLV-1-associated myelopathy (HAM/TSP). The chain joins TRBV28 to TRBJ1-1, with 7 nucleotides matching TRBD1. The source material was PBMCs. The DNA of the CDR3 is TGTGCCAGCAGCCTACAGGGGCTTCCGAACACTGAAGCTTTCTTT. Protein product: CASSLQGLPNTEAFF.